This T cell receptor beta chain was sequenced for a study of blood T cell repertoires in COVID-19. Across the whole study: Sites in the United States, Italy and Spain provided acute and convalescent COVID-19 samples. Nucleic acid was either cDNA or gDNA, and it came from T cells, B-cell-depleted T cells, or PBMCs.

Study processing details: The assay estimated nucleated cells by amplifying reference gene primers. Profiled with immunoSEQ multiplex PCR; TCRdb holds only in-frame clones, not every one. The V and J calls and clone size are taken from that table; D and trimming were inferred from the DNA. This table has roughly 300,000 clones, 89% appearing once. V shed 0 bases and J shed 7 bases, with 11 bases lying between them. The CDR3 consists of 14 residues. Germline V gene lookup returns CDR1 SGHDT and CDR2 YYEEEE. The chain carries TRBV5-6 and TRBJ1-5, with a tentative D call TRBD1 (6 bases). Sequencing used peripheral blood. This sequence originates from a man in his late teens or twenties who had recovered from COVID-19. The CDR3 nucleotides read TGTGCCAGCAGCTTGGCACAGGGAACACAGCCCCAGCATTTT. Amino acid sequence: CASSLAQGTQPQHF.